Listed below are T cell receptor beta chains from one sample, sequenced in a study of graft-versus-host responses after intestinal transplantation. These receptors' antigens are unknown. Measured with immunoSEQ multiplex PCR; TCRdb has only the in-frame clones, and not every one. The sample shows approximately 100,000 clones, approximately 93% of them seen only once. The sequencing here drew on unstimulated CD8+ T cells sorted from spleen or lymph node cells, taken before intestinal transplant. These receptors all stem from a human donor who received an intestinal transplant. Both conserved end residues are trimmed from each CDR3. Expanded clones get a size class; other rows say once, few or many, or leave the size out.

cdr3_length: 11
clone_size: NA
v_call: TRBV7-9
cdr3_aa: AREGLNTGELF

cdr3_length: 14
clone_size: NA
v_call: TRBV6-5
cdr3_aa: ASSYSWTGGNYGYT

cdr3_length: 13
clone_size: once
v_call: TRBV5-8
cdr3_aa: ASSLGSDSNYGYT

cdr3_length: 11
clone_size: NA
v_call: TRBV6-5
cdr3_aa: ASSARTAYEQY

cdr3_length: 13
clone_size: once
v_call: TRBV7-3
cdr3_aa: ASSYGQGGPDTQY

cdr3_length: 12
clone_size: NA
v_call: TRBV29-1
cdr3_aa: SVPGQGGYVTQY

cdr3_length: 15
clone_size: once
v_call: TRBV28
cdr3_aa: ASSFSHRDYSNQPQH

cdr3_length: 11
clone_size: NA
v_call: TRBV10-3
cdr3_aa: AISDKGGETQY

cdr3_length: 12
clone_size: NA
v_call: TRBV5-4
cdr3_aa: ASKPGAGNTEAF

cdr3_length: 11
clone_size: NA
v_call: TRBV30
cdr3_aa: AWRGGEDTEAF

cdr3_length: 12
clone_size: NA
v_call: TRBV5-6
cdr3_aa: ASSLFLIYNEQF

cdr3_length: 10
clone_size: NA
v_call: TRBV15
cdr3_aa: ATERRTGEAF

cdr3_length: 11
clone_size: once
v_call: TRBV7-6
cdr3_aa: ASSPREGREAF

cdr3_length: 14
clone_size: NA
v_call: TRBV9
cdr3_aa: ASSAEGLNSIYEQY

cdr3_length: 13
clone_size: NA
v_call: TRBV11-2
cdr3_aa: ASSRAASSYNEQF

cdr3_length: 14
clone_size: NA
v_call: TRBV4-1
cdr3_aa: ASSQALTSGSYEQY

cdr3_length: 17
clone_size: NA
v_call: TRBV6-4
cdr3_aa: ASSERGRGQLRIRCGYT

cdr3_length: 12
clone_size: NA
v_call: TRBV4-1
cdr3_aa: ASSQRHSSYEQY

cdr3_length: 11
clone_size: NA
v_call: TRBV19
cdr3_aa: ASSIGVNTEAF

cdr3_length: 15
clone_size: few
v_call: TRBV4-1
cdr3_aa: ASSPGRRQENTGELF

cdr3_length: 13
clone_size: few
v_call: TRBV7-8
cdr3_aa: ASSLSTGGHSPLH

cdr3_length: 13
clone_size: NA
v_call: TRBV29-1
cdr3_aa: SVDLYTGSNYGYT

cdr3_length: 12
clone_size: few
v_call: TRBV19
cdr3_aa: ASRPTGSNYGYT

cdr3_length: 15
clone_size: NA
v_call: TRBV5-5
cdr3_aa: ASSLDAGPGVGYEQY

cdr3_length: 11
clone_size: NA
v_call: TRBV25-1
cdr3_aa: ATEGQGGYEQY

cdr3_length: 9
clone_size: NA
v_call: TRBV2
cdr3_aa: ASSPYYEQY

cdr3_length: 13
clone_size: NA
v_call: TRBV14
cdr3_aa: ASSPAGGDTGELF

cdr3_length: 15
clone_size: NA
v_call: TRBV14
cdr3_aa: ASSQDGGPQREETQY

cdr3_length: 14
clone_size: NA
v_call: TRBV15
cdr3_aa: ATSRDSTYSSYEQY

cdr3_length: 10
clone_size: NA
v_call: TRBV2
cdr3_aa: ASRAGDYEQY

cdr3_length: 11
clone_size: NA
v_call: TRBV30
cdr3_aa: AWSPDRVEAQH

cdr3_length: 13
clone_size: NA
v_call: TRBV9
cdr3_aa: ASSVGSSGVETQY

cdr3_length: 11
clone_size: NA
v_call: TRBV27
cdr3_aa: ASSFRGWGEAF

cdr3_length: 12
clone_size: NA
v_call: TRBV7-6
cdr3_aa: ASSLVVEDSPLH

cdr3_length: 12
clone_size: once
v_call: TRBV10-1
cdr3_aa: ASSEEGGRGIQY

cdr3_length: 13
clone_size: few
v_call: TRBV19
cdr3_aa: ASSIWTGADTEAF

cdr3_length: 13
clone_size: NA
v_call: TRBV2
cdr3_aa: ASDTGQGNTGELF

cdr3_length: 11
clone_size: NA
v_call: TRBV12-5
cdr3_aa: ASGLGSADTQY

cdr3_length: 13
clone_size: NA
v_call: TRBV6-1
cdr3_aa: ASSGPGQGRNTIY

cdr3_length: 12
clone_size: NA
v_call: TRBV15
cdr3_aa: ATSKTSGETEAF

cdr3_length: 15
clone_size: NA
v_call: TRBV27
cdr3_aa: ASSVPPGQDPRDEQF

cdr3_length: 11
clone_size: NA
v_call: TRBV27
cdr3_aa: ASSLQGDQPQH

cdr3_length: 13
clone_size: NA
v_call: TRBV9
cdr3_aa: ASSSQSGTNEKLF

cdr3_length: 12
clone_size: NA
v_call: TRBV7-9
cdr3_aa: ASSSPFGSYEQY

cdr3_length: 11
clone_size: NA
v_call: TRBV4-1
cdr3_aa: ASSQEPGNEQF

cdr3_length: 13
clone_size: once
v_call: TRBV7-3
cdr3_aa: ASSLSGGVTDTQY

cdr3_length: 11
clone_size: NA
v_call: TRBV6-5
cdr3_aa: ASSYMRAETQY

cdr3_length: 11
clone_size: NA
v_call: TRBV19
cdr3_aa: ASSIASTSGQF

cdr3_length: 13
clone_size: NA
v_call: TRBV5-1
cdr3_aa: ASSLERVKDYEQY

cdr3_length: 15
clone_size: NA
v_call: TRBV11-2
cdr3_aa: ASSLGLLAIAKNIQY

cdr3_length: 11
clone_size: NA
v_call: TRBV7-2
cdr3_aa: ASSLFGNNEQF

cdr3_length: 13
clone_size: NA
v_call: TRBV6-5
cdr3_aa: ASSPDRGLFYEQY

cdr3_length: 14
clone_size: NA
v_call: TRBV6-1
cdr3_aa: ASSATSGGQRDTQY

cdr3_length: 12
clone_size: NA
v_call: TRBV4-1
cdr3_aa: ASSPTLEDTEAF